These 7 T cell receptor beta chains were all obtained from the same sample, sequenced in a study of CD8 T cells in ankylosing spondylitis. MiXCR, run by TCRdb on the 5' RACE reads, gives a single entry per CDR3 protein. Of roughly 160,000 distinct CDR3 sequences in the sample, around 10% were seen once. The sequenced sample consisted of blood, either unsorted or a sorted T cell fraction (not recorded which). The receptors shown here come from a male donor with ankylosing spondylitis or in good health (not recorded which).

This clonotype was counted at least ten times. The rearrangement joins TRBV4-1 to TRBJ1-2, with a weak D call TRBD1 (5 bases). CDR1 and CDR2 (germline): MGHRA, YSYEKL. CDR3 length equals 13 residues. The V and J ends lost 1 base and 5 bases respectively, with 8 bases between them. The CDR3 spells CASSQVGGYGYTF. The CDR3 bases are TGCGCCAGCAGCCAAGTTGGGGGTTATGGCTACACCTTC.

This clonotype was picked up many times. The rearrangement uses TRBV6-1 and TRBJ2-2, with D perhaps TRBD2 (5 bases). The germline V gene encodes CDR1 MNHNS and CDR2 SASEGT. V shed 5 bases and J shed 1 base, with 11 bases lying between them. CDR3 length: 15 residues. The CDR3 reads CASSRGLRNTGELFF. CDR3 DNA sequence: TGTGCCAGCAGTCGGGGTTTAAGGAACACCGGGGAGCTGTTTTTT.

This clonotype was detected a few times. DNA of the CDR3: TGTGCCAGCAGCTTCGACACAGGGGGCACAGATACGCAGTATTTT. Its protein is CASSFDTGGTDTQYF. The J gene is TRBJ2-3, the V gene TRBV7-9, with 7 bases that match TRBD1. Unmatched junction bases numbered 4, after V lost 3 bases and J lost 1 base. The germline CDR1 and CDR2 sequences are SEHNR and FQNEAQ (reference sequence). This CDR3 comprises 15 residues.

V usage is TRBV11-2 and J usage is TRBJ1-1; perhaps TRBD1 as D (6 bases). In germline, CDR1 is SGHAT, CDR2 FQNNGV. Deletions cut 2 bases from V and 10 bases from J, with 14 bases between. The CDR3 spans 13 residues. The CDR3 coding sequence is TGTGCCAGCAGCTTATATGGGGGCCGCGTAGCTTTCTTT. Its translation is CASSLYGGRVAFF.

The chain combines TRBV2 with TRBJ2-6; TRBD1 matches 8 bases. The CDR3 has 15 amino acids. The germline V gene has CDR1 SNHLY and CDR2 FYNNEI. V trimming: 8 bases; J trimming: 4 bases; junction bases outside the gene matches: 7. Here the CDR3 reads CASQFQGAGANVLTF. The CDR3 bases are TGTGCCAGCCAGTTTCAGGGGGCCGGGGCCAACGTCCTGACTTTC.

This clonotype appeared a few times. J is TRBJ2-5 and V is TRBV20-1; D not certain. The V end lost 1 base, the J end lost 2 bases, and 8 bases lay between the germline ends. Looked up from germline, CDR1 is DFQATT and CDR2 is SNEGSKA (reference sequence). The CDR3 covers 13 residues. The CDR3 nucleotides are TGCAGTGCTAGAGGGCGAGCACAAGAGACCCAGTACTTC. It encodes CSARGRAQETQYF.

The CDR3, as DNA: TGCAGTGCTAAGCCAGGGGGTACCACCGGGGAGCTGTTTTTT. This encodes CSAKPGGTTGELFF. The chain joins TRBV20-1 to TRBJ2-2; 7 bases are a match to TRBD1. V lost 4 bases and J lost 4; bases outside the gene matches: 6. The CDR3 covers 14 residues. CDR1 and CDR2 from the germline V gene are DFQATT and SNEGSKA (reference sequence).